Given below is one T cell receptor (beta chain) in context. Its antigen is still unknown. The PCR ran on 60 Vbeta and 13 Jbeta primers. Generated by immunoSEQ multiplex PCR, the TCRdb table keeps only in-frame clones and is missing some. Of more than 150,000 clones in the sample, approximately 84% were seen once. The sample is drawn from a study of cytomegalovirus exposure and HLA in healthy donors. Across the study: A prior study identified just under 120 million unique TCR beta sequences from 150 million to 200 million T cells. Study-level results: Later work found that TCR association rates differed between HLA loci; DRB1 had the most and HLA-C the fewest. As was reported, the HLA-A and HLA-B alleles of most subjects were accurately predicted from TCR beta sequences.

V lost 5 bases to trimming and J lost 7 bases, with 11 bases between them. This CDR3 has 12 residues. The germline V gene has CDR1 LNHDA and CDR2 SQIVND (reference sequence). The clonotype originates from a girl between 10 and 17 years old in good health and CMV-seropositive. The J gene is TRBJ1-2, the V gene TRBV19, with D maybe TRBD1 (5 bases). The sequenced sample consisted of PBMCs. CDR3 region: CASSGRARGYTF. The CDR3 DNA is TGTGCCAGTAGTGGCAGGGCTCGTGGCTACACCTTC.